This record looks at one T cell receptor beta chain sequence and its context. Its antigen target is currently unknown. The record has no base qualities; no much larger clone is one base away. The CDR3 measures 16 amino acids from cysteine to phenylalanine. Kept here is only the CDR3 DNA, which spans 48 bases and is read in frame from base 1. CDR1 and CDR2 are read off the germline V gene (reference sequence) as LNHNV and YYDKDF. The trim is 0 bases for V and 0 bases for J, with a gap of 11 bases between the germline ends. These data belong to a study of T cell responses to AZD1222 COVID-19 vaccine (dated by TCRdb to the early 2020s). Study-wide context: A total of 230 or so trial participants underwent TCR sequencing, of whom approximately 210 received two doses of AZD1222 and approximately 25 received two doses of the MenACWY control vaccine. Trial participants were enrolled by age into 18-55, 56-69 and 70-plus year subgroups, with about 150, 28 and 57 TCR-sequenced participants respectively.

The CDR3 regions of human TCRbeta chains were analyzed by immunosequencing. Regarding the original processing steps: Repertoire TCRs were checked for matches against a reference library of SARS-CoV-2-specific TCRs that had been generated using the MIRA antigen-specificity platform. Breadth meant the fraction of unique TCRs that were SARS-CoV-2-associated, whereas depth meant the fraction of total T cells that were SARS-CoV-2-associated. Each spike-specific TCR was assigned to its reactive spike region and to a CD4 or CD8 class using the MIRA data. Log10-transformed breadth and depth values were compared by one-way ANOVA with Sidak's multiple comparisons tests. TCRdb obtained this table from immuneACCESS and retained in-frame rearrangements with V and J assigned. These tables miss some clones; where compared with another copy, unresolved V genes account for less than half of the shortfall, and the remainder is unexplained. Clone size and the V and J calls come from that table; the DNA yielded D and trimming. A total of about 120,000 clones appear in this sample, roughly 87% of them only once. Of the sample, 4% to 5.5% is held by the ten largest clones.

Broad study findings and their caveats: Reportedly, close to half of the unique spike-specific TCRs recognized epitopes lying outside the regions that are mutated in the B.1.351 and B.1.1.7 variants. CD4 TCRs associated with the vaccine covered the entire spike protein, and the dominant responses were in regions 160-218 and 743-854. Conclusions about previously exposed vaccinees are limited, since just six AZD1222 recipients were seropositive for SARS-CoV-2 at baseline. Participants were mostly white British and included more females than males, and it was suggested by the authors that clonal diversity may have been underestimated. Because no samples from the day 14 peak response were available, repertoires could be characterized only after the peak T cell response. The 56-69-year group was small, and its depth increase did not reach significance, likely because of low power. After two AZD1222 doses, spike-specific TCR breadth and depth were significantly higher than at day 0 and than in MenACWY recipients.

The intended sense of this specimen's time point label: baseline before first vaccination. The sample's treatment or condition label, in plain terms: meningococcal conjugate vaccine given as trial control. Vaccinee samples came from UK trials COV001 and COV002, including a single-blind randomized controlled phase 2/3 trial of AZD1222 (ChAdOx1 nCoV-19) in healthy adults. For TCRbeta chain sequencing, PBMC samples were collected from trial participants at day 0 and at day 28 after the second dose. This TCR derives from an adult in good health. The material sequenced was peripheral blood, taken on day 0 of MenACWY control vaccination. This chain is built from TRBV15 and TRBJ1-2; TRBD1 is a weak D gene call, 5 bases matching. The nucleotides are TGTGCCACCAGCAGAGATCGGGCGGGGGCTAACTATGGCTACACCTTC. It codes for CATSRDRAGANYGYTF.